The present T cell receptor beta chain was sequenced within a study of blood T cells in healthy people across ages (dated by TCRdb to between 2014 and 2017). Some background on the complete study: In model experiments, template switching captured roughly one uniquely barcoded TCR beta cDNA molecule for every two T cells. Using deep sequencing normalized with unique cDNA molecular identifiers, the study measured how TCR beta repertoire diversity changes with age. The donors were split into four age groups: young (average 16 years), middle-aged (nearly 40), aged (62) and long-lived (roughly 80). Two additional independent replicas of 1 million unique cDNA reads from the same blood draw were analyzed for two donors (one aged 18 to 30 and one aged 80 or older). Broader findings and caveats from the paper: The long-lived group showed more naive CD4+ T cells, fewer expanded clones and increased TCR diversity than the aged group, suggesting age selection. Observed TCR beta diversity correlated strongly with the percentage of naive T cells measured by flow cytometry. Estimates of total diversity based on one million sequenced T cells were regarded as lower bounds and as underestimates. Donor CMV infection status was unknown, potentially confounding age-related changes in expanded clonotypes. As age increased, observed TCR beta diversity per million T cells dropped in a roughly linear way, and a significant reduction was already evident by age around 41. Because profiling used bulk unsorted PBMCs, naive and antigen-experienced compartments could not be compared conclusively.

Trimming takes 6 bases off V and 6 bases off J; junction bases not matched to a gene: 12. The cysteine opens and the phenylalanine closes a CDR3 of 16 amino acids. CDR3 DNA only is kept here, 48 bases in frame from base 1. Via the germline V gene, CDR1 is SGHVS and CDR2 FNYEAQ. The donors were some 36 Caucasian individuals from Russia, aged roughly 6 to 90 years, who were systemically healthy. Each donor gave about 9.7 milliliters of peripheral blood, drawn into EDTA-treated Vacutainer tubes. Ficoll-Paque density-gradient centrifugation was used to isolate PBMCs, with at least 7 million per sample. Total RNA, at least 6 micrograms per sample, was extracted from PBMCs with Trizol reagent. Naive CD45RAhigh/CD27high T cell percentages were measured by flow cytometry on a PBMC aliquot from every donor. This clonotype appeared a few times. The target of this receptor is not known. Base qualities were left out, and no much larger clone turns up one base away.

Libraries were constructed by 5' RACE. The instrument was an Illumina HiSeq 2500. The second PCR ran for about 6 to 12 cycles and used a J-beta primer mix along with a sample-barcoded 5' primer. A unique molecular identifier was introduced onto each TCR beta cDNA molecule by a template-switch 5' adaptor carrying 12 random nucleotides. Each sample yielded at least 2.5 million CDR3-containing paired-end reads. All of the RNA was converted into first-strand cDNA using the Mint cDNA synthesis kit, with a TRBC-specific oligonucleotide serving as the primer. All cDNA was treated with uracil-DNA glycosylase and then went through a first 18-cycle PCR with the universal primers M1SS and BC2_uni_R. Per the source publication's procedure: Each sample was normalized by randomly selecting 1 million high-quality reads, each carrying a distinct molecular identifier. Instead of being binned into consensus sequences, reads that shared molecular identifiers were thrown out. MiTCR, run with a Q25 quality threshold and the strictest error-elimination algorithm, handled CDR3 identification, clonotype clustering and error correction. A nonparametric unseen species model with Euler transformation was used to estimate lower-bound total TCR beta diversity. TCRdb redid the processing of the public reads, applying fastp at Q25 and MiXCR, and retained in-frame beta chains. Every entry covers one CDR3 protein and lists the most common genes and DNA from its rows. These V and J calls rely on TCRdb rather than the paper's analysis. The sample data list almost 550,000 distinct CDR3 sequences, and 24% of these were observed just once. Approximately 8.7% of the sample belongs to the ten largest clones.

Another study also made use of these data, one on T cells of mothers and their children. The other study reports the following: Donors were nine systemically healthy Caucasian individuals: three mothers and their six children. cDNA synthesis consumed the entire amount of extracted RNA, loaded at 1.5 ug RNA in each 15 ul reaction. In the second PCR, the M1S primer introduced both the sample barcodes and 2-4 random nucleotides. More than 9 million TCR beta CDR3 reads were obtained from each mother, and approximately 3 million reads were obtained from each child. Thymic selection similarly shapes TCR recombination output in related and unrelated pairs, with minor effect from inherited differences. Normalized repertoire overlap in related mother-child pairs was always slightly higher than in unrelated mother-child pairs, but the difference was never significant. With a sensitivity of about 100 clones per million clonotypes, no persistent microchimeric T cell clones were detected. The study used deep NGS to compare TCR beta repertoires of mothers and children, seeking features distinguishing related mother-child pairs from unrelated individuals. The mean age was roughly 36 +/- 4 years for the mothers and approximately 11 +/- 4 years for the children. After adapters were ligated using NEBNext reagents, the libraries underwent 100+100 nt paired-end sequencing on an Illumina HiSeq 2000. Mother and child libraries were prepared a month apart and sequenced in separate runs to prevent cross-contamination. For each donor, somewhere between roughly 450,000 and 2,100,000 distinct TCR beta clonotypes were identified. Naive TCR beta clonotypes were estimated from low-frequency clonotypes matched to each donor's FACS-determined naive share, without sorting.

The receptor's source is a boy aged 5-17 years in good health. The chain uses TRBV7-6 and TRBJ2-4; the central 9 bases match TRBD2. The sequenced material came from blood. The CDR3 sequence is CASRRTSGRRPNIQYF. At the DNA level, the sequence is TGTGCCAGCAGACGAACTAGCGGGCGCCGCCCAAACATTCAGTACTTC.